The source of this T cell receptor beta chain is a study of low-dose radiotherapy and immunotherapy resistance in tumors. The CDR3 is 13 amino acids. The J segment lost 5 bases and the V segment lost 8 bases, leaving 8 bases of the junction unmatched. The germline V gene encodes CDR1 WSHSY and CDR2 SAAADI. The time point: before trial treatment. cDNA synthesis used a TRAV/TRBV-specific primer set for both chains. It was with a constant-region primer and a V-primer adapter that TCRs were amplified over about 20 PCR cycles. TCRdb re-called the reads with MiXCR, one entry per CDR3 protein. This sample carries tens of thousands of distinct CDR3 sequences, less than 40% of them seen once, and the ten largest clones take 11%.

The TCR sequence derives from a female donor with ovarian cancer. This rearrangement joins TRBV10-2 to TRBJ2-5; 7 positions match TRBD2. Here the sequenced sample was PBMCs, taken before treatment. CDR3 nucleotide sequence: TGCGCCAGCCGATTCGGGGGGTCGGAGACCCAGTACTTC. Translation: CASRFGGSETQYF.